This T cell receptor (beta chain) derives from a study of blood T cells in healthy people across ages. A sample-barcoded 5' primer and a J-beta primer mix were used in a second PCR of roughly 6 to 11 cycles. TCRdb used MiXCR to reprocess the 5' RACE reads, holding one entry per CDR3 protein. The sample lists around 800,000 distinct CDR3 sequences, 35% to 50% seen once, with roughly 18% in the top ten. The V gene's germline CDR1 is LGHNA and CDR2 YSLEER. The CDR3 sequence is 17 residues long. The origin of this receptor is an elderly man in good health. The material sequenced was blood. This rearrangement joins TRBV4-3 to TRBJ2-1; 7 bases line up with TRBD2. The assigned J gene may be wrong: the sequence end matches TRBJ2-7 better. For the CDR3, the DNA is TGCGCCAGCAGCCAAGGTTTGGCACTAGCGTTCAACAATGAGCAGTACTTC. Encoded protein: CASSQGLALAFNNEQYF.